This TCR beta chain came from a study of Tregs in tolerant kidney transplant recipients. Study information: A 3-day belatacept mixed lymphocyte reaction, sometimes plus 5-day graft donor restimulation, preceded CD4+CD25+CD127- sorting. General study points: Few patients were studied, so findings need validation in larger groups.

A remark on this clone: Its specificity is not known.

TCRdb's table, derived via immunoSEQ multiplex PCR, lists solely in-frame clones and lacks some. In the table there are 2,600 or so clones, roughly 46% of which are singletons. V dropped 0 bases and J dropped 7; count of bases not matched to a gene: 10. The CDR3 loop spans 16 amino acids. Germline CDR1 is SGHNT and CDR2 is YYREEE (reference sequence). What was sequenced was Tregs from blood cultured with allogeneic cells. The chain combines TRBV5-4 with TRBJ2-1; TRBD2 aligns across 7 bases. The sequence was collected from a human donor in good health. The CDR3 coding sequence is TGTGCCAGCAGCTTGGGTGGCGGGAGAGTGGGGAATGAGCAGTTCTTC. Its protein is CASSLGGGRVGNEQFF.